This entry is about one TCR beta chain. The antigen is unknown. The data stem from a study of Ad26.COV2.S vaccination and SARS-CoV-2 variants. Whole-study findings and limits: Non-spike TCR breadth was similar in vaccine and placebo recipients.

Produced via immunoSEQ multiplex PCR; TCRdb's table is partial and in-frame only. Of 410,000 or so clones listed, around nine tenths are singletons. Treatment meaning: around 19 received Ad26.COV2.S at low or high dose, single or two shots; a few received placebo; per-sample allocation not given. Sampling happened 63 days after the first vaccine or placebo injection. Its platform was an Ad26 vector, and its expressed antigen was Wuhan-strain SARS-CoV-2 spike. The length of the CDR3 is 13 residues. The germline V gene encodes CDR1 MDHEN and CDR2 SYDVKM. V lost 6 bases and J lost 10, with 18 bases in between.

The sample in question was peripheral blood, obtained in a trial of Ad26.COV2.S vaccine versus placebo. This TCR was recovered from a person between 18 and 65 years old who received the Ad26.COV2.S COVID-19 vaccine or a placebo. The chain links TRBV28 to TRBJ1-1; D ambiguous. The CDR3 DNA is TGTGCCAGCAGCTCTAAACCCCCGGGAGGAGCTTTCTTT. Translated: CASSSKPPGGAFF. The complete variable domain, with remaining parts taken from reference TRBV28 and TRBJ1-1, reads DVKVTQSSRYLVKRTGEKVFLECVQDMDHENMFWYRQDPGLGLRLIYFSYDVKMKEKGDIPEGYSVSREKKERFSLILESASTNQTSMYLCASSSKPPGGAFFGQGTRLTVV.